This T cell receptor beta chain was recorded in a study of T cell changes during pregnancy in multiple sclerosis. V dropped 0 bases and J dropped 0 bases, with 15 bases sitting between them. Germline values: CDR1 MNHEY, CDR2 SMNVEV (reference sequence). The CDR3 totals 17 residues. Sequencing used immunoSEQ multiplex PCR; TCRdb keeps in-frame clones, though not all of them. Counted here are 30,000 to 35,000 clones, approximately 90% occurring once; the ten biggest clones make up around 13%. The V call is TRBV27, the J call TRBJ2-7, with D possibly matching TRBD2 (6 bases). The clonotype originates from a female donor with multiple sclerosis, enrolled in a pregnancy study. The sample consisted of CD8+ T cells from peripheral blood mononuclear cells, taken in the first trimester of pregnancy. The CDR3 sequence: CASSLSRGSGSSYEQYF. The CDR3 DNA follows: TGTGCCAGCAGTTTATCGCGGGGTAGCGGAAGCTCCTACGAGCAGTACTTC.